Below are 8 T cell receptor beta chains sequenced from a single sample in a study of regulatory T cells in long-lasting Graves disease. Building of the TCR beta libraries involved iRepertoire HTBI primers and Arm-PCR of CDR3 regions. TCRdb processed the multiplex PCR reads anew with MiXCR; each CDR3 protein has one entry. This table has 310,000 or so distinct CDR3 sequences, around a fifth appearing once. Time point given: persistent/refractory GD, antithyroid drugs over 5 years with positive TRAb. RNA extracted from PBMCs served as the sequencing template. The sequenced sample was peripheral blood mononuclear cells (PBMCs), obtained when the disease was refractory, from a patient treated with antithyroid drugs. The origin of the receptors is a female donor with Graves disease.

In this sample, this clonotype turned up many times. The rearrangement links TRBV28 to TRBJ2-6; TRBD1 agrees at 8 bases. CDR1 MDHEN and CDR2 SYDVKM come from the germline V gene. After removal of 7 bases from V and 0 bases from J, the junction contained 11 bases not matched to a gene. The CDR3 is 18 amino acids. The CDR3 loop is CASKAPGQAFSGANVLTF. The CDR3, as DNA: TGTGCCAGCAAGGCCCCGGGACAGGCCTTCTCTGGGGCCAACGTCCTGACTTTC.

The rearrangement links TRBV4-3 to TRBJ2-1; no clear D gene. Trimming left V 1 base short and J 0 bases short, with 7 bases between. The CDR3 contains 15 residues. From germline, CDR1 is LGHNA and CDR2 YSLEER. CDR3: CASSQGLSSYNEQFF. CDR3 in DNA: TGCGCCAGCAGCCAAGGGCTGTCCTCCTACAATGAGCAGTTCTTC.

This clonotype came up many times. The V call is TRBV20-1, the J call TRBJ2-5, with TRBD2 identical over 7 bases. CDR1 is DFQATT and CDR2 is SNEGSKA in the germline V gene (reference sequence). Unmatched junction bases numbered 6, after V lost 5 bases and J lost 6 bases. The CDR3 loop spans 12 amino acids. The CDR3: CSAGGGGQTQYF. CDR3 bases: TGCAGTGCTGGGGGGGGAGGCCAGACCCAGTACTTC.

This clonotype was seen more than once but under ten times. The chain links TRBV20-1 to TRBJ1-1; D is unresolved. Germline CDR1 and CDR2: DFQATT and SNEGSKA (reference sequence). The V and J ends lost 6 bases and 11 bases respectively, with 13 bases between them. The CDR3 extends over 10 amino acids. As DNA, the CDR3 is TGCAGTGCCCCCCTCAAACGCGCTTTCTTT. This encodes CSAPLKRAFF.

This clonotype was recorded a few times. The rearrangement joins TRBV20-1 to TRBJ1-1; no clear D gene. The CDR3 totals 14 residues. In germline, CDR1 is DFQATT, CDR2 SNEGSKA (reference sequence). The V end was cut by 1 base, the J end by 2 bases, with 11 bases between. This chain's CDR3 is CSARVRQANTEAFF. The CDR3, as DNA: TGCAGTGCTAGAGTCCGGCAAGCTAACACTGAAGCTTTCTTT.

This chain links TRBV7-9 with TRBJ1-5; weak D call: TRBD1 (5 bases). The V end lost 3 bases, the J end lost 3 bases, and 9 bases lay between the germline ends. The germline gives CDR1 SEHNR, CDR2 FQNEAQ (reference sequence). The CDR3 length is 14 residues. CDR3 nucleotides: TGTGCCAGCAGCTTCACAGGTCACAATCAGCCCCAGCATTTT. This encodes CASSFTGHNQPQHF.

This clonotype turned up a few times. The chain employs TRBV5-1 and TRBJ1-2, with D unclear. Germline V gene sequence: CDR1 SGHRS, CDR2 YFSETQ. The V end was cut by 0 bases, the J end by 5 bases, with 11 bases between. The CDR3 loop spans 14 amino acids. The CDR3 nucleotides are TGCGCCAGCAGCTTGGGGACCAGATCTTATGGCTACACCTTC. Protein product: CASSLGTRSYGYTF.

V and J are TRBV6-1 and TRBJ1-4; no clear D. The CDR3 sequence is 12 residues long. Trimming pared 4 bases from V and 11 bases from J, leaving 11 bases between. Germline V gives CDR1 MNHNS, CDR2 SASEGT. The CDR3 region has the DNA TGTGCCAGCAGTGGAGACGGGCTGAAACTGTTTTTT. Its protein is CASSGDGLKLFF.